The present T cell receptor beta chain was sequenced within a study of blood T cell repertoires in COVID-19. Study details: Donors in the United States, Italy and Spain gave samples during acute or convalescent COVID-19. From T cells, B-cell-depleted T cells, or PBMCs came the material, which was cDNA or gDNA.

Germline V CDR1 and CDR2: MNHNY, SVGAGI (reference sequence). V trimming: 6 bases; J trimming: 16 bases; junction bases outside the gene matches: 14. This CDR3 is 13 amino acids long. Authors' analysis steps: Reference gene primer amplification gave nucleated cell count estimates. This table comes from immunoSEQ multiplex PCR, and its TCRdb copy is limited to in-frame clones, with some not included. From that table come the V and J calls and clone size; the DNA was used to work out D and trimming. The sample gives roughly 120,000 clones, 75% to 90% of which show up once; 1.9% is in the top ten. The sequence was collected from a man between 65 and 80 years old with acute or convalescent COVID-19. Sequenced material: peripheral blood. The chain employs TRBV6-6 and TRBJ1-5, with 8 bases that match TRBD1. The CDR3: CASSPQGAGSRHF. Written as DNA, the CDR3 is TGTGCCAGCAGCCCTCAGGGGGCTGGGAGTCGACATTTT.